This TCR beta chain was documented in a study of OX40 agonist ivuxolimab in advanced cancers. Looking at the study overall: As their treatment, patients were administered ivuxolimab, an agonistic anti-OX40 (CD134) antibody. Partial responses, seen in three patients, involved one hepatocellular carcinoma and two cutaneous melanomas. Study-wide findings and caveats: Within 6 weeks, CD4+ and CD8+ blood T cells expanded clonally at 0.1 to 3.0 mg/kg.

The repertoire was sequenced with immunoSEQ multiplex PCR; TCRdb's copy has only in-frame clones and lacks some. Of around 40,000 clones in the sample, more than 75% are singletons; the top ten hold 0.38%. About this clone itself: Its antigen remains unknown.

V lost 6 bases, J lost 6 bases, and 12 bases stayed unmatched. This CDR3 comprises 15 residues. Germline-derived CDR1 and CDR2 are SNHLY and FYNNEI. The chain carries TRBV2 and TRBJ2-7, with 9 bases aligning to TRBD2. Here the sequenced sample was CD4+ or CD8+ T cells sorted from blood, taken in a trial of the OX40 agonist ivuxolimab. The TCR comes from an adult with an advanced solid tumor such as melanoma, head and neck, liver or kidney cancer. DNA for the CDR3: TGTGCCAGCAGATCGGGTAGCGGGAGCACAGGCGAGCAGTACTTC. Its translation: CASRSGSGSTGEQYF. Complete variable domain (other parts from reference TRBV2 and TRBJ2-7): EPEVTQTPSHQVTQMGQEVILRCVPISNHLYFYWYRQILGQKVEFLVSFYNNEISEKSEIFDDQFSVERPDGSNFTLKIRSTKLEDSAMYFCASRSGSGSTGEQYFGPGTRLTVT.